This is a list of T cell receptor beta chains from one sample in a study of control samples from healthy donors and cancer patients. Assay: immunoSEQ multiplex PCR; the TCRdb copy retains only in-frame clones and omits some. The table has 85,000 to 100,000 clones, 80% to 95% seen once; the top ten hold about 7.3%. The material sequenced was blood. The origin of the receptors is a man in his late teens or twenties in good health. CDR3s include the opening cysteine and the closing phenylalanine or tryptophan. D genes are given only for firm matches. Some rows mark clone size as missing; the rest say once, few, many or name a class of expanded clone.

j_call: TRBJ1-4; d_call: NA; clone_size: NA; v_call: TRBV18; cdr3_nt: TGTGCCAGCTCACCACCGTTGACAGCAGAGAATGAAAAACTGTTTTTT; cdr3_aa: CASSPPLTAENEKLFF
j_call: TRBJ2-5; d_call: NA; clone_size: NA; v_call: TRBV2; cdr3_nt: TGTGCCAGCAGTGGGGGATTGCCCCAGTACTTC; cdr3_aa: CASSGGLPQYF
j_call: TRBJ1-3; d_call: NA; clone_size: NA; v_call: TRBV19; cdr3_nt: TGTGCCAGTAGTATACTAGGCGGGGTCTCTGGAAACACCATATATTTT; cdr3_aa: CASSILGGVSGNTIYF
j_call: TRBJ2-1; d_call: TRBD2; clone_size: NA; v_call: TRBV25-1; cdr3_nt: TGTGCCAGCAGTGAATCAACTAGCGGGGCTAGCTCCTACAATGAGCAGTTCTTC; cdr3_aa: CASSESTSGASSYNEQFF
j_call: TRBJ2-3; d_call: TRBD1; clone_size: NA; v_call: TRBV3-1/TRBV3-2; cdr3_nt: TGTGCCAGCAGCCAAGGACCGGACAGGGGGCCCACAGATACGCAGTATTTT; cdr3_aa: CASSQGPDRGPTDTQYF
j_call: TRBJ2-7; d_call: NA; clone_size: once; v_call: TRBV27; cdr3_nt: TGTGCCAGCGGTACCTACGAGCAGTACTTC; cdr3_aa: CASGTYEQYF
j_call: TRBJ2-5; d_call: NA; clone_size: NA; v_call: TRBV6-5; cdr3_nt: TGTGCCAGCAGTTACTCGACGGAGACTAGGGTTGAGACCCAGTACTTC; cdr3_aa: CASSYSTETRVETQYF
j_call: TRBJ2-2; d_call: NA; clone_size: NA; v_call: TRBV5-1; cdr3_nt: TGCGCCAGCAGCAGGGAGACAGAAGCCGGGGAGCTGTTTTTT; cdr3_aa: CASSRETEAGELFF
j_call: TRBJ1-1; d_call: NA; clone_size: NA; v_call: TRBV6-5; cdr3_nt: TGTGCCAGCAGTTACGGCTCGTGGGGCTTGGGGACTGAAGCTTTCTTT; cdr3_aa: CASSYGSWGLGTEAFF
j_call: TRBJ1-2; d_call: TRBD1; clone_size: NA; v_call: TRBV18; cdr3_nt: TGTGCCAGCTCACCGGACAGGGAATGGAGCTATGGCTACACCTTC; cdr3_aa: CASSPDREWSYGYTF
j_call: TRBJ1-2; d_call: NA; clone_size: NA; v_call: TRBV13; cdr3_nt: TGTGCCAGCAGCTCCCGTACCGGGACATCTCCTAACTATGGCTACACCTTC; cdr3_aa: CASSSRTGTSPNYGYTF
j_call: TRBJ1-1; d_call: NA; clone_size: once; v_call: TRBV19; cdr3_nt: TGTGCCAGTAGTATGTACAGTCCCATTCGTGGGAACACTGAAGCTTTCTTT; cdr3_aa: CASSMYSPIRGNTEAFF
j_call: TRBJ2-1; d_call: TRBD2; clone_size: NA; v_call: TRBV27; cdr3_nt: TGTGCCAGCAGTTTAACGGGACTAGCATCCTATGAGCAGTTCTTC; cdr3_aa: CASSLTGLASYEQFF
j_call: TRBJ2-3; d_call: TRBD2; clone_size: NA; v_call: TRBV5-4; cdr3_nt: TGTGCCAGCAGCGGGGGACTAGGGGTCACAGATACGCAGTATTTT; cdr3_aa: CASSGGLGVTDTQYF
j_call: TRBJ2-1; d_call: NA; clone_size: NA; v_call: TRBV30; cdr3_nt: TGTGCCTGGGGCGCGGGGAGCGGGCGTGACAATGAGCAGTTCTTC; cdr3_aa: CAWGAGSGRDNEQFF